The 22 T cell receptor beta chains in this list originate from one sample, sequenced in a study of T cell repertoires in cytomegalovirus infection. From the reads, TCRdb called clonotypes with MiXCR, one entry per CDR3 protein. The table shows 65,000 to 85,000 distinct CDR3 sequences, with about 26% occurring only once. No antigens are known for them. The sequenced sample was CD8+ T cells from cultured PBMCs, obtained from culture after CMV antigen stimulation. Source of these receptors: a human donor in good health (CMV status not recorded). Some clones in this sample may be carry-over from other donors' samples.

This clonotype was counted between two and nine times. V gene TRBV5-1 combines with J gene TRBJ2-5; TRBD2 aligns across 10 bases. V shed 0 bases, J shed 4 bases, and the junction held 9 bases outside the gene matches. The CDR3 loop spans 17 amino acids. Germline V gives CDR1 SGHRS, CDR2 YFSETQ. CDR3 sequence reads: CASSLEGGTSAGETQYF. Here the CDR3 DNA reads TGCGCCAGCAGCTTGGAAGGTGGGACTAGCGCCGGAGAGACCCAGTACTTC. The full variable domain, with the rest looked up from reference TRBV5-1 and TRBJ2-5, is KAGVTQTPRYLIKTRGQQVTLSCSPISGHRSVSWYQQTPGQGLQFLFEYFSETQRNKGNFPGRFSGRQFSNSRSEMNVSTLELGDSALYLCASSLEGGTSAGETQYFGPGTRLLVL.

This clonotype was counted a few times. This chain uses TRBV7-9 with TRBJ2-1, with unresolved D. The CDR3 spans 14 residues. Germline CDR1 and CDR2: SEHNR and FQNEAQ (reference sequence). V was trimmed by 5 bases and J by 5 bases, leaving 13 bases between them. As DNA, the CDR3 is TGTGCCAGCAGCCCCCCCCACAACGACAATGAGCAGTTCTTC. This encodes CASSPPHNDNEQFF.

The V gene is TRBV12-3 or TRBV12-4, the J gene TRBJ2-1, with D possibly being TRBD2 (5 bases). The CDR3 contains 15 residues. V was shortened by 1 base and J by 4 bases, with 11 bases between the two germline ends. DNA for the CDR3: TGTGCCAGCAGTTTAGGTACACCGGGGTACAATGAGCAGTTCTTC. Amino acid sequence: CASSLGTPGYNEQFF.

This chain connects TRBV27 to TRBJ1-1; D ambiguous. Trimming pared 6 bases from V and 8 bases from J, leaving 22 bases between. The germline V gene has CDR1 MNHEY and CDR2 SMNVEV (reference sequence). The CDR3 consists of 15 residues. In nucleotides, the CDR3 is TGTGCCAGCAGCCTGTCAACCGAGGGTTCAAGAGAAGCTTTCTTT. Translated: CASSLSTEGSREAFF.

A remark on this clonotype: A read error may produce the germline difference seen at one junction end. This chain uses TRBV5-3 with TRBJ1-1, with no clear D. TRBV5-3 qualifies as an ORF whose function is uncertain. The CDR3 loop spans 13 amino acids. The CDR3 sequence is CASSFRDHFEAFF. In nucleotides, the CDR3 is TGTGCCAGCAGCTTTCGGGATCACTTCGAAGCTTTCTTT.

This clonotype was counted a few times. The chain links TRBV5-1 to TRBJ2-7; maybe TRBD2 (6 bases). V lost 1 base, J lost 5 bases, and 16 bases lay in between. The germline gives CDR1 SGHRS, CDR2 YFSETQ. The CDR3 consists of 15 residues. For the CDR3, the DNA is TGCGCCAGCAGCTTGTGGGGCTCGGGACTGAACGAGCAGTACTTC. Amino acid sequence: CASSLWGSGLNEQYF. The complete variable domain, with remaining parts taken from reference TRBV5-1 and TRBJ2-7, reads KAGVTQTPRYLIKTRGQQVTLSCSPISGHRSVSWYQQTPGQGLQFLFEYFSETQRNKGNFPGRFSGRQFSNSRSEMNVSTLELGDSALYLCASSLWGSGLNEQYFGPGTRLTVT.

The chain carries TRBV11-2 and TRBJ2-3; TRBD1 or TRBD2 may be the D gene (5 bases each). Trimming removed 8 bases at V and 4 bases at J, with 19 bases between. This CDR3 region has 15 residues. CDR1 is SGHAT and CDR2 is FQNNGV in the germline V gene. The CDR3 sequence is CASGTRWETADTQYF. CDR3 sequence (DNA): TGTGCCAGCGGGACCAGGTGGGAGACCGCAGATACGCAGTATTTT.

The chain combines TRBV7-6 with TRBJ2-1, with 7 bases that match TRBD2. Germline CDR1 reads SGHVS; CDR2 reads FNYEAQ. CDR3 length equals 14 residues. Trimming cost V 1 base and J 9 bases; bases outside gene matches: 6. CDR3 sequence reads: CASSLGVGGVEQFF. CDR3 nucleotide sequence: TGTGCCAGCAGCTTAGGGGTGGGAGGGGTTGAGCAGTTCTTC.

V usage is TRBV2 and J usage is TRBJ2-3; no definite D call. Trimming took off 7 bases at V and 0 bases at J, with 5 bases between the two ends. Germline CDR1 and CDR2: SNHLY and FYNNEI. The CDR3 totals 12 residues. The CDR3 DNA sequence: TGTGCCAGCATACAGAGCACAGATACGCAGTATTTT. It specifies CASIQSTDTQYF.

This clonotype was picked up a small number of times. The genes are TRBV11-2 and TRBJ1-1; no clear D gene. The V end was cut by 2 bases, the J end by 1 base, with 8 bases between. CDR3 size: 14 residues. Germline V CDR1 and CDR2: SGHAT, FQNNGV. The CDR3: CASSLFEQNTEAFF. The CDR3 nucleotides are TGTGCCAGCAGCTTATTTGAGCAGAACACTGAAGCTTTCTTT.

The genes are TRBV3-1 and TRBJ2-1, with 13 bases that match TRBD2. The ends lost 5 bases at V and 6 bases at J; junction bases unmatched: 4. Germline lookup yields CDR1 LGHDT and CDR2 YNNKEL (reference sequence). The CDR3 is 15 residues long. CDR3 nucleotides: TGTGCCAGCAGCGAGACTAGCGGGGGGAGCAATGAGCAGTTCTTC. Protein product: CASSETSGGSNEQFF.

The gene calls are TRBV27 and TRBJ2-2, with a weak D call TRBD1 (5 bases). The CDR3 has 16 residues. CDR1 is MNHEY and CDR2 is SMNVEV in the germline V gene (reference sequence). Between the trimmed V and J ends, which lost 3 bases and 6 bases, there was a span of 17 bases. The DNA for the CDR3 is TGTGCCAGCAGTTTCCTATTAGGGGATCGGTCCGGGGAGCTGTTTTTT. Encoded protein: CASSFLLGDRSGELFF.

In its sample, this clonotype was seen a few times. CDR3 sequence (DNA): TGCGCCAGCAGCCAAAATAGCGGGCCGTTCACAGATACGCAGTATTTT. Its protein is CASSQNSGPFTDTQYF. The chain couples TRBV4-3 to TRBJ2-3, with 7 nucleotides matching TRBD2. The V gene's germline CDR1 is LGHNA and CDR2 YSLEER. V was clipped by 2 bases and J by 2 bases; unmatched bases: 7. CDR3 length: 16 amino acids.

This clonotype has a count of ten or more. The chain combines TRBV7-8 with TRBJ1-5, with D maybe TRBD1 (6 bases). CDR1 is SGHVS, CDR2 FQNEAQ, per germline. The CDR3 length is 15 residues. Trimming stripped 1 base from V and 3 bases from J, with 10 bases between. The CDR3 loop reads CASSLGGGDNQPQHF. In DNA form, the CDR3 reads TGTGCCAGCAGCTTAGGAGGGGGGGACAATCAGCCCCAGCATTTT.

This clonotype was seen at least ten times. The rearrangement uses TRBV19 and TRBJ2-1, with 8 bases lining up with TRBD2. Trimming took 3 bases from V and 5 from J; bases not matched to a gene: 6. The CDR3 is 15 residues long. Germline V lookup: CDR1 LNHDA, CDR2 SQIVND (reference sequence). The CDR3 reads CASSIEVREDNEQFF. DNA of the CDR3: TGTGCCAGTAGTATCGAGGTGCGGGAGGACAATGAGCAGTTCTTC.

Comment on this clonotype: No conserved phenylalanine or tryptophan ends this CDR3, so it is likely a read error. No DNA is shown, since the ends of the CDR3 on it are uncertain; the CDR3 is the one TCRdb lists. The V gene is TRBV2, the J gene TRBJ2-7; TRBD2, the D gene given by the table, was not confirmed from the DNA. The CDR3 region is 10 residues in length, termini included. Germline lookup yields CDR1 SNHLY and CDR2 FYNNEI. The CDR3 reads CASSGRLEGI.

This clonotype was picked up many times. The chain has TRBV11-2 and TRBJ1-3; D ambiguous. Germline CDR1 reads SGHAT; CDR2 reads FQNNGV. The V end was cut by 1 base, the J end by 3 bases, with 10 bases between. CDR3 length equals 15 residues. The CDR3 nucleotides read TGTGCCAGCAGCTTAGGTCGGTCGATTGGAAACACCATATATTTT. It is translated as CASSLGRSIGNTIYF.

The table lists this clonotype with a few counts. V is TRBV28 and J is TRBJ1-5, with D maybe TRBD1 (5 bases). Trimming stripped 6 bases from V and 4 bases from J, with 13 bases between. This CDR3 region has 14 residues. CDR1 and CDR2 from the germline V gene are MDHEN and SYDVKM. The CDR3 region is CASRIGEGNQPQHF. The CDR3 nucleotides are TGTGCCAGCAGAATTGGGGAGGGGAATCAGCCCCAGCATTTT.

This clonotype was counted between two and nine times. The CDR3 DNA follows: TGTGCCAGCAGTTCTCCCGGGACAGGGGGCCAAGAGACCCAGTACTTC. Translated, it gives CASSSPGTGGQETQYF. The chain recombines TRBV12-3 or TRBV12-4 with TRBJ2-5; 11 bases align to TRBD1. J was trimmed by 1 base and V by 4 bases; bases with no gene match: 5. The CDR3 contains 16 residues.

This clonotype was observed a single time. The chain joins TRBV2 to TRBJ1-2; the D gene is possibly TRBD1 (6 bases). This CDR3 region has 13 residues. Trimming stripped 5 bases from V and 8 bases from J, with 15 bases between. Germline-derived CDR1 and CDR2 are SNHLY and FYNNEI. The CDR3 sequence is CASSRTEIQGYTF. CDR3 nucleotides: TGTGCCAGCAGTAGGACAGAGATCCAAGGCTACACCTTC.

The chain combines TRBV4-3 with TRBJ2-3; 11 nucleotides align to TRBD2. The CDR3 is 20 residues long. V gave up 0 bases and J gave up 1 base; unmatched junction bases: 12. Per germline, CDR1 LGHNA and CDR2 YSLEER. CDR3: CASSQDWGLAGGPGTDTQYF. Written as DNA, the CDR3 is TGCGCCAGCAGCCAAGATTGGGGGCTAGCGGGGGGCCCAGGCACAGATACGCAGTATTTT.

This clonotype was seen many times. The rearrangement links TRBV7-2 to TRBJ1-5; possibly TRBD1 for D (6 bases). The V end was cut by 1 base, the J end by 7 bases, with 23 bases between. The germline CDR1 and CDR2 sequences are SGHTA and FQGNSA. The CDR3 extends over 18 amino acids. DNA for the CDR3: TGTGCCAGCAGCTTAGATCTGGGGGCGTTGGGGTTTGGGCAGCCCCAGCATTTT. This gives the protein CASSLDLGALGFGQPQHF.